This TCR beta chain was found in a study of early T cells in non-severe SARS-CoV-2 infection. The TCR library protocol attached unique molecular identifiers to the individual cDNA molecules. From the 5' RACE reads, TCRdb called clonotypes with MiXCR, one entry per CDR3 protein. There are 45,000 to 70,000 distinct CDR3 sequences in the sample; about 7.7% occur only once, and about 11% lies in the top ten. The CDR3 extends over 12 amino acids. Per the germline V gene, CDR1 is SGHRS and CDR2 is YFSETQ. The trim removed 4 bases at V and 5 bases at J, leaving 3 bases unmatched. This receptor was obtained from an adult who was a healthcare worker with PCR-confirmed SARS-CoV-2 infection or an uninfected control (not recorded which). Here the sequenced sample was whole blood, taken at baseline. This chain joins TRBV5-1 and TRBJ2-7, with 7 bases that match TRBD1. In DNA, the CDR3 is TGCGCCAGCAGCACCGACAGGGACGAGCAGTACTTC. It is translated as CASSTDRDEQYF.